A single sample gave rise to the 3 T cell receptor beta chains below, sequenced in a study of cytomegalovirus exposure and HLA in healthy donors (dated by TCRdb to about 2017). The library was produced with the immunoSEQ multiplex PCR assay. The multiplex PCR relied on a mix of 60 forward primers for TCR Vbeta segments and 13 reverse primers for TCR Jbeta segments. TCRdb took over this immuneACCESS table, retaining in-frame rearrangements with V and J assigned. Such tables are incomplete; in checked studies, under half of the missing clones stem from an unresolved V gene, and the remainder is unexplained. The sample has more than 95,000 clones on record, about 74% of them singletons. Of the sample, 4% to 4.5% falls within the top ten clones. Sequenced: PBMCs. These receptors were obtained from a woman between 50 and 59 years old in good health and CMV-seropositive.

The genes are TRBV4-1 and TRBJ2-3; no clear D. The germline V gene encodes CDR1 MGHRA and CDR2 YSYEKL. The CDR3 is 15 amino acids. The V and J ends lost 0 bases and 2 bases respectively, with 9 bases between them. Here the CDR3 DNA reads TGCGCCAGCAGCCAAGACGGCAGGTTCACAGATACGCAGTATTTT. Translated: CASSQDGRFTDTQYF.

This clone has just a few counts. The V call is TRBV4-2, the J call TRBJ2-5; 9 bases line up with TRBD2. Germline loops: CDR1 LGHNA, CDR2 YNFKEQ. V trimming: 1 base; J trimming: 6 bases; junction bases outside the gene matches: 9. CDR3 length equals 16 residues. The CDR3 sequence is CASSQGSARGGQTQYF. The CDR3, as DNA: TGTGCCAGCAGCCAAGGAAGTGCGCGGGGGGGCCAGACCCAGTACTTC.

The chain employs TRBV16 and TRBJ2-4, with 8 bases aligning to TRBD1. This CDR3 comprises 16 residues. The trim removed 2 bases at V and 7 bases at J, leaving 10 bases unmatched. Germline V lookup: CDR1 KGHSY, CDR2 FQNENV. DNA of the CDR3: TGTGCCAGCAGCCAACACTTAGGACAGGGAAGCAACATTCAGTACTTC. As protein: CASSQHLGQGSNIQYF.